A selection of T cell receptor beta chains follows, all from one sample in a study of cytomegalovirus exposure and HLA in healthy donors. The table came from immunoSEQ multiplex PCR; TCRdb's copy has only in-frame clones and leaves some out. Among more than 140,000 clones listed, 64% were seen once. Sequencing was carried out using PBMCs. These TCRs come from a woman in her 30s in good health and CMV-seropositive. Each CDR3 is given with its conserved first and last residue. D genes are given only for firm matches. Clone size is shown for a subset of rows, as once, few, many or a class of expanded clone.

j_call: TRBJ2-3; clone_size: once; v_call: TRBV7-6; d_call: TRBD2; cdr3_nt: TGTGCCAGCAGCTTACAAGCGGGAGAGGTAGATACGCAGTATTTT; cdr3_aa: CASSLQAGEVDTQYF
j_call: TRBJ2-7; clone_size: few; v_call: TRBV4-1; d_call: TRBD2; cdr3_nt: TGCGCCAGCAGCCAAGACTCCGGGAGGGCTCTATACGAGCAGTACTTC; cdr3_aa: CASSQDSGRALYEQYF
j_call: TRBJ2-7; clone_size: once; v_call: TRBV9; d_call: .; cdr3_nt: TGTGCCAGCAGCATTGAAGACAGGCACGAGCAGTACTTC; cdr3_aa: CASSIEDRHEQYF
j_call: TRBJ2-7; clone_size: .; v_call: TRBV21-1; d_call: .; cdr3_nt: TGTGCCAGCAGCAAAGTTAAAGGACTAGCGGGGAGCTCCTACGAGCAGTACTTC; cdr3_aa: CASSKVKGLAGSSYEQYF
j_call: TRBJ2-5; clone_size: .; v_call: TRBV9; d_call: .; cdr3_nt: TGTGCCAGCAGCCCCCGTGGGTCCGCGGGGGAGACCCAGTACTTC; cdr3_aa: CASSPRGSAGETQYF
j_call: TRBJ1-5; clone_size: .; v_call: TRBV27; d_call: .; cdr3_nt: TGTGCCAGCAGCCGGGGGGGACAGCCCCAGCATTTT; cdr3_aa: CASSRGGQPQHF
j_call: TRBJ1-5; clone_size: .; v_call: TRBV28; d_call: .; cdr3_nt: TGTGCCAGCAGTTTAGCCAGGGGTTATAGCAATCAGCCCCAGCATTTT; cdr3_aa: CASSLARGYSNQPQHF
j_call: TRBJ2-3; clone_size: .; v_call: TRBV4-1; d_call: TRBD1; cdr3_nt: TGCGCCAGCAGCGGAGAAAGACAGGGTTTAGATACGCAGTATTTT; cdr3_aa: CASSGERQGLDTQYF
j_call: TRBJ1-2; clone_size: .; v_call: TRBV29-1; d_call: .; cdr3_nt: TGCAGCGCTCCGGGACCCGGGGGTGGCTACACCTTC; cdr3_aa: CSAPGPGGGYTF
j_call: TRBJ1-2; clone_size: .; v_call: TRBV11-3; d_call: TRBD1; cdr3_nt: TGTGCCAGCAGCTTACGGGACAGGGGGCATCCTAACTATGGCTACACCTTC; cdr3_aa: CASSLRDRGHPNYGYTF
j_call: TRBJ2-7; clone_size: .; v_call: TRBV5-4; d_call: TRBD1; cdr3_nt: TGTGCCAGCAGCCGAACAGGGGGCCCTACTTGGGAGCAGTACTTC; cdr3_aa: CASSRTGGPTWEQYF
j_call: TRBJ2-5; clone_size: .; v_call: TRBV13; d_call: TRBD1; cdr3_nt: TGTGCCAGCCAAACAGGACAGGGGGCAATGGAGACCCAGTACTTC; cdr3_aa: CASQTGQGAMETQYF
j_call: TRBJ1-1; clone_size: .; v_call: TRBV2; d_call: TRBD1; cdr3_nt: TGTGCCAGCTTCCGGACAGGGGGAAGTGTGAACACTGAAGCTTTCTTT; cdr3_aa: CASFRTGGSVNTEAFF
j_call: TRBJ1-1; clone_size: .; v_call: TRBV19; d_call: .; cdr3_nt: TGTGCCAGTTCAGCGGGGGCAAACACTGAAGCTTTCTTT; cdr3_aa: CASSAGANTEAFF
j_call: TRBJ2-5; clone_size: .; v_call: TRBV7-8; d_call: .; cdr3_nt: TGTGCCAGCAGCTTTAACCCAGTGGCAGAGACCCAGTACTTC; cdr3_aa: CASSFNPVAETQYF
j_call: TRBJ1-2; clone_size: few; v_call: TRBV7-9; d_call: .; cdr3_nt: TGTGCCAGCAGTCCCGGACAGCCCTCTTACACCTTC; cdr3_aa: CASSPGQPSYTF
j_call: TRBJ2-1; clone_size: .; v_call: TRBV28; d_call: TRBD2; cdr3_nt: TGTGCCAGCAGTTCACTAGCGGGGGATTCGGATGAGCAGTTCTTC; cdr3_aa: CASSSLAGDSDEQFF
j_call: TRBJ1-5; clone_size: .; v_call: TRBV28; d_call: .; cdr3_nt: TGTGCCAGCAGTTTACCGTCCAGGGGTGAGCAGCCCCAGCATTTT; cdr3_aa: CASSLPSRGEQPQHF
j_call: TRBJ2-5; clone_size: .; v_call: TRBV6-5; d_call: TRBD1; cdr3_nt: TGTGCCAGCAGTAGGGGGCCCGGCGAGACCCAGTACTTC; cdr3_aa: CASSRGPGETQYF
j_call: TRBJ2-7; clone_size: .; v_call: TRBV2; d_call: TRBD2; cdr3_nt: TGTGCCAGCATAAAAGGACAGCGGGGGGACTACGAGCAGTACTTC; cdr3_aa: CASIKGQRGDYEQYF
j_call: TRBJ1-2; clone_size: .; v_call: TRBV5-1; d_call: TRBD1; cdr3_nt: TGCGCCAGCAGCTCGTCGGGACAGTACTATGGCTACACCTTC; cdr3_aa: CASSSSGQYYGYTF
j_call: TRBJ2-3; clone_size: few; v_call: TRBV10-2; d_call: TRBD2; cdr3_nt: TGCGCCAGCACCCGGGCTAGCGGGAGCACAGATACGCAGTATTTT; cdr3_aa: CASTRASGSTDTQYF
j_call: TRBJ2-4; clone_size: .; v_call: TRBV19; d_call: TRBD1; cdr3_nt: TGTGCCAGTAGCCGTGGGACAGACCAAGCCAAAAACATTCAGTACTTC; cdr3_aa: CASSRGTDQAKNIQYF
j_call: TRBJ1-5; clone_size: .; v_call: TRBV5-6; d_call: TRBD1; cdr3_nt: TGTGCCAGCAGCTTGGGACAGGGGTTAGGCCAGCCCCAGCATTTT; cdr3_aa: CASSLGQGLGQPQHF
j_call: TRBJ2-5; clone_size: .; v_call: TRBV5-6; d_call: .; cdr3_nt: TGTGCCAGCAGCTTGAGAATACAATCCCGAGGGGAGACCCAGTACTTC; cdr3_aa: CASSLRIQSRGETQYF
j_call: TRBJ1-2; clone_size: once; v_call: TRBV28; d_call: .; cdr3_nt: TGTGCCAGCAGTGCACCGGGACACGACTATGGCTACACCTTC; cdr3_aa: CASSAPGHDYGYTF
j_call: TRBJ2-3; clone_size: .; v_call: TRBV19; d_call: .; cdr3_nt: TGTGCCAGCGGACAGGACTACACAGATACGCAGTATTTT; cdr3_aa: CASGQDYTDTQYF
j_call: TRBJ1-5; clone_size: .; v_call: TRBV6-5; d_call: .; cdr3_nt: TGTGCCAGCAGCCACAGGGTCCGCAATCAGCCCCAGCATTTT; cdr3_aa: CASSHRVRNQPQHF
j_call: TRBJ2-5; clone_size: .; v_call: TRBV6-5; d_call: .; cdr3_nt: TGTGCCAGCAGGGGCGTAGGAGAGACCCAGTACTTC; cdr3_aa: CASRGVGETQYF
j_call: TRBJ1-5; clone_size: .; v_call: TRBV4-2; d_call: .; cdr3_nt: TGTGCCAGCAGCCCAGGCATCAATCAGCCCCAGCATTTT; cdr3_aa: CASSPGINQPQHF
j_call: TRBJ1-2; clone_size: .; v_call: TRBV7-2; d_call: .; cdr3_nt: TGTGCCAGCAGCTTAGCATCAGTAGGGGCGCATGGCTACACCTTC; cdr3_aa: CASSLASVGAHGYTF
j_call: TRBJ2-3; clone_size: .; v_call: TRBV5-6; d_call: .; cdr3_nt: TGTGCCAGCAGCTTGGGAGGAATAGCCCAAGATACGCAGTATTTT; cdr3_aa: CASSLGGIAQDTQYF
j_call: TRBJ2-3; clone_size: .; v_call: TRBV5-4; d_call: TRBD2; cdr3_nt: TGTGCCAGCAGTCTGACTAGCGGCACAGATACGCAGTATTTT; cdr3_aa: CASSLTSGTDTQYF
j_call: TRBJ2-2; clone_size: few; v_call: TRBV6-1; d_call: .; cdr3_nt: TGTGCCAGCAGTCGGGGACAAACTGGGACCGGGGAGCTGTTTTTT; cdr3_aa: CASSRGQTGTGELFF
j_call: TRBJ1-2; clone_size: .; v_call: TRBV25-1; d_call: .; cdr3_nt: TGTGCCAGCAAGAACAGGGCCAATGGCTACACCTTC; cdr3_aa: CASKNRANGYTF
j_call: TRBJ1-4; clone_size: .; v_call: TRBV6-6; d_call: .; cdr3_nt: TGTGCCAGTAGGGGGGGGGCGGCGGCTAATGAAAAACTGTTTTTT; cdr3_aa: CASRGGAAANEKLFF